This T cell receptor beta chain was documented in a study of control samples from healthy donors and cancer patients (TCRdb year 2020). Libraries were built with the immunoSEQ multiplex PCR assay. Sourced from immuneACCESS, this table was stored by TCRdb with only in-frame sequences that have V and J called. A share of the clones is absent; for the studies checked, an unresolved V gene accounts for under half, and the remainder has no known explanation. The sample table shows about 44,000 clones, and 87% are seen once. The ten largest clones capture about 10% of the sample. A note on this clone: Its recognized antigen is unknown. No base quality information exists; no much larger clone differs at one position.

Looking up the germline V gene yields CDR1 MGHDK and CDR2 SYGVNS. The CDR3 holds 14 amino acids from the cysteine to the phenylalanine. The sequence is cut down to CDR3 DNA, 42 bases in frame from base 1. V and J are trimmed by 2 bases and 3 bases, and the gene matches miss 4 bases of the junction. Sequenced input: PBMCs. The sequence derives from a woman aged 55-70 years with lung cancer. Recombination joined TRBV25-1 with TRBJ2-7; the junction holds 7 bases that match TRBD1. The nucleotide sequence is TGTGCCAGCAGTGAACGGGACAGCCTCTACGAGCAGTACTTC. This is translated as CASSERDSLYEQYF.